The next 14 T cell receptor beta chains were all read from a single sample in a study of blood T cell repertoires in COVID-19. The table came from immunoSEQ multiplex PCR; TCRdb's copy has only in-frame clones and leaves some out. In the table there are around 97,000 clones, roughly 90% of which are singletons. The sample was peripheral blood. The receptors were sampled from a human donor in a cohort sampled during active COVID-19.

The J gene is TRBJ1-5, the V gene TRBV7-2, with D uncertain. The CDR3 has 13 amino acids. Trimming removed 6 bases at V and 7 bases at J, with 13 bases between. Germline CDR1 reads SGHTA; CDR2 reads FQGNSA. The CDR3 nucleotides read TGTGCCAGCAGTCCCCGTACACAGCAGCCCCAGCATTTT. Amino acids: CASSPRTQQPQHF.

The chain carries TRBV15 and TRBJ2-7; 7 bases line up with TRBD1. V lost 5 bases and J lost 0; bases outside the gene matches: 10. Germline lookup yields CDR1 LNHNV and CDR2 YYDKDF (reference sequence). This CDR3 comprises 16 residues. CDR3 sequence (DNA): TGTGCCACCAGCTCCAGCAGGACAGGAAGCTCCTACGAGCAGTACTTC. Protein: CATSSSRTGSSYEQYF.

This clone was picked up a small number of times. The chain employs TRBV7-8 and TRBJ2-7; 7 positions match TRBD2. V dropped 2 bases and J dropped 3; count of bases not matched to a gene: 7. The CDR3 totals 15 residues. The germline CDR1 and CDR2 sequences are SGHVS and FQNEAQ. The CDR3 DNA reads TGTGCCAGCAGCTTACAGACGGGGGGAGGCTACGAGCAGTACTTC. Translating gives CASSLQTGGGYEQYF. Full variable domain (rest looked up from reference TRBV7-8 and TRBJ2-7): GAGVSQSPRYKVAKRGQDVALRCDPISGHVSLFWYQQALGQGPEFLTYFQNEAQLDKSGLPSDRFFAERPEGSVSTLKIQRTQQEDSAVYLCASSLQTGGGYEQYFGPGTRLTVT.

The chain joins TRBV28 to TRBJ2-7, with 8 positions matching TRBD1. The V segment lost 9 bases and the J segment 5 bases; nucleotides outside the gene matches: 9. CDR1 is MDHEN and CDR2 is SYDVKM in the germline V gene. The CDR3 sequence is 13 residues long. The chain's CDR3 is CASINRGSNEQYF. CDR3 in DNA: TGTGCCAGTATCAACAGGGGGTCCAACGAGCAGTACTTC. The variable domain in full, with the rest retrieved from reference TRBV28 and TRBJ2-7, is DVKVTQSSRYLVKRTGEKVFLECVQDMDHENMFWYRQDPGLGLRLIYFSYDVKMKEKGDIPEGYSVSREKKERFSLILESASTNQTSMYLCASINRGSNEQYFGPGTRLTVT.

The chain recombines TRBV2 with TRBJ1-1; 8 nucleotides agree with TRBD1. The CDR3 totals 14 residues. From germline, CDR1 is SNHLY and CDR2 FYNNEI. V lost 4 bases, J lost 10 bases, and 11 bases stayed unmatched. The CDR3 bases are TGTGCCAGCAGTGTCATCGGGGGGACAGGAACAGCTTTCTTT. Residues: CASSVIGGTGTAFF.

The chain couples TRBV13 to TRBJ2-5, with D hard to call. There are 11 residues in the CDR3. V lost 5 bases and J lost 5, with 6 bases in between. Germline CDR1 and CDR2: PRHDT and FYEKMQ (reference sequence). The CDR3 reads CASSPRETQYF. The CDR3 DNA reads TGTGCCAGCAGCCCTAGGGAGACCCAGTACTTC.

V gene TRBV6-5 combines with J gene TRBJ2-3, with 8 bases fitting TRBD2. The J segment lost 3 bases and the V segment lost 8 bases, leaving 7 bases of the junction unmatched. From germline, CDR1 is MNHEY and CDR2 SVGAGI. The CDR3 contains 14 residues. CDR3: CASRAGVGTDTQYF. The CDR3, as DNA: TGTGCCAGCCGAGCGGGAGTGGGGACAGATACGCAGTATTTT.

The chain recombines TRBV5-6 with TRBJ2-7, with 8 bases fitting TRBD1. Germline CDR1 and CDR2: SGHDT and YYEEEE. V lost 4 bases, J lost 6 bases, and 12 bases stayed unmatched. The CDR3 contains 15 residues. CDR3 protein: CASSTPGQVTFEQYF. CDR3 nucleotides: TGTGCCAGCAGCACCCCGGGACAGGTTACGTTCGAGCAGTACTTC.

Only one count was recorded for this clone. This rearrangement joins TRBV5-6 to TRBJ2-5; TRBD2 matches at 16 bases. V trimming: 4 bases; J trimming: 5 bases; junction bases outside the gene matches: 11. The CDR3 length is 18 residues. The germline V gene has CDR1 SGHDT and CDR2 YYEEEE. CDR3 protein: CASSGGLAGGRIRETQYF. The CDR3 DNA follows: TGTGCCAGCAGCGGGGGACTAGCGGGAGGGCGGATACGGGAGACCCAGTACTTC.

This sequence joins TRBV4-1 and TRBJ2-5; 7 bases are shared with TRBD2. The V segment lost 1 base and the J segment 4 bases; nucleotides outside the gene matches: 12. The germline CDR1 and CDR2 sequences are MGHRA and YSYEKL. CDR3 length equals 17 residues. This CDR3 reads CASSQVISGEGGETQYF. The CDR3 nucleotides are TGCGCCAGCAGCCAAGTAATAAGCGGGGAAGGAGGAGAGACCCAGTACTTC.

The count of this clone is one. V and J are TRBV7-9 and TRBJ2-1; 7 bases line up with TRBD1. CDR1 is SEHNR and CDR2 is FQNEAQ in the germline V gene (reference sequence). The V segment lost 3 bases and the J segment 3 bases; nucleotides outside the gene matches: 5. This CDR3 comprises 15 residues. CDR3 sequence: CASSLPTGLYNEQFF. Written as DNA, the CDR3 is TGTGCCAGCAGCTTGCCGACAGGGCTCTACAATGAGCAGTTCTTC. The full variable domain, with the rest looked up from reference TRBV7-9 and TRBJ2-1, is DTGVSQNPRHKITKRGQNVTFRCDPISEHNRLYWYRQTLGQGPEFLTYFQNEAQLEKSRLLSDRFSAERPKGSFSTLEIQRTEQGDSAMYLCASSLPTGLYNEQFFGPGTRLTVL.

The J gene is TRBJ2-7, the V gene TRBV28; 10 bases are a match to TRBD2. The junction had 16 bases not matched to a gene; V was cut back by 6 bases and J by 2 bases. The CDR3 covers 18 residues. Germline V CDR1 and CDR2: MDHEN, SYDVKM. The CDR3 protein is CASSVGTDPSGSPYEQYF. CDR3 nucleotides: TGTGCCAGCAGCGTTGGGACAGACCCTAGCGGGAGTCCCTACGAGCAGTACTTC.

The gene calls are TRBV6-5 and TRBJ1-5, with a possible D match to TRBD1 (6 bases). Germline V gives CDR1 MNHEY, CDR2 SVGAGI. CDR3 length: 14 residues. V was cut by 5 bases and J by 7 bases, with 15 bases left in between. The chain's CDR3 is CASSQQGERQPQHF. The CDR3 DNA sequence: TGTGCCAGCAGTCAACAGGGTGAAAGGCAGCCCCAGCATTTT.

This clone has a single count. J is TRBJ1-2 and V is TRBV6-5; D possibly corresponds to TRBD1 (5 bases). V was pared by 4 bases and J by 6 bases, with 12 bases between. This CDR3 spans 13 amino acids. Germline lookup yields CDR1 MNHEY and CDR2 SVGAGI. The CDR3, as DNA: TGTGCCAGCAGTTCGAACGGGGGAAATGGCTACACCTTC. Amino acids: CASSSNGGNGYTF.